This T cell receptor (beta chain) comes out of a study of blood T cell repertoires in COVID-19. For the study at large: Some COVID-19 samples were acute and others convalescent; all came from the United States, Italy and Spain. The analysed material was cDNA or gDNA that came from T cells, B-cell-depleted T cells, or PBMCs.

Recruited during active infection, patients (from Seattle) were subsequently followed longitudinally. The J segment lost 3 bases and the V segment lost 5 bases, leaving 15 bases of the junction unmatched. This CDR3 has 18 amino acids. The germline V gene encodes CDR1 LNHDA and CDR2 SQIVND (reference sequence). Original processing notes: Estimation of nucleated cell counts relied on the amplification of reference gene primers. The method was immunoSEQ multiplex PCR; TCRdb's version includes in-frame clones alone and lacks a portion of them. V and J calls and clone size follow that table, whereas D and trimming were derived from the DNA. Of some 220,000 clones detected, more than 75% appear once; the ten largest clones hold approximately 5.2%.

This chain connects TRBV19 to TRBJ1-3, with 8 bases lining up with TRBD1. The source of this sequence is a woman in her 70s with COVID-19, enrolled during active disease. The sample was peripheral blood. CDR3 DNA sequence: TGTGCCAGTAGTCTACGACTCGTAGGACAGGGCGGTGGAAACACCATATATTTT. Translated: CASSLRLVGQGGGNTIYF.